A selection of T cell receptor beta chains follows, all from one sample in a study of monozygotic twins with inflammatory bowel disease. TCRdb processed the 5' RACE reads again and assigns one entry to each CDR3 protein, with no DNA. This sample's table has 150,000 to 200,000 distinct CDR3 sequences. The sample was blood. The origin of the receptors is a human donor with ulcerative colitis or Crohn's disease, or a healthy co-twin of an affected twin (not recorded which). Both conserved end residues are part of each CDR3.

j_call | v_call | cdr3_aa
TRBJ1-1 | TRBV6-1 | CASSDRQVLNTEAFF
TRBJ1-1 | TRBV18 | CASSPPDRPDAEAFF
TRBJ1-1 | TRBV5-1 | CASSLRQGSTEAFF
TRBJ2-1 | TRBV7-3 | CASSLGELSNEQFF
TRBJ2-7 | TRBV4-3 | CASSQEAGGSYEQYF
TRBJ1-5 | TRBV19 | CASRKTGGSQPQHF
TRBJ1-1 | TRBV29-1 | CSVEARRRTEAFF
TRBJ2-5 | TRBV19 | CASSVQGLAGGETQYF
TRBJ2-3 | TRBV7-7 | CASSLGGADTDTQYF
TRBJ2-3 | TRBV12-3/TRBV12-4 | CASTPRGPTDTQYF
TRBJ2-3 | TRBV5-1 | CASASSGIPDTQYF
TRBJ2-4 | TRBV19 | CASRSVKNIQYF
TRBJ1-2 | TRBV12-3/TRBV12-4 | CASSLRQGSYGYTF
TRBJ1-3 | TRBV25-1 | CASSESGLAIYF
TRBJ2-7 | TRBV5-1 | CASSPVSSYEQYF
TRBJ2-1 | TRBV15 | CATSRDRGAVNEQFF
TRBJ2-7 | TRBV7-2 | CASSSRGPEQYF
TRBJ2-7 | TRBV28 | CASSAGGGYEQYF
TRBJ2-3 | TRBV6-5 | CASSYHYSGRKDTQYF
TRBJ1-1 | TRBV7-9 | CASSQEGNTEAFF
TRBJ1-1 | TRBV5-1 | CASSSGHGMNTEAFF
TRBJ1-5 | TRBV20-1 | CSARVPGSGNQPQHF
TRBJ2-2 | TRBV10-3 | CAIRDAAGELFF
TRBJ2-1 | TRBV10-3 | CAITPGLAGGNEQFF
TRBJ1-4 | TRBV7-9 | CASSLSAGAVNEKLFF
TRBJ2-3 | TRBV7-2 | CASSAPLAGNTDTQYF
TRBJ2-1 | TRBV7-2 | CASSLGRQYNEQFF
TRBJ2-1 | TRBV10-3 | CASTSGMGDEQFF
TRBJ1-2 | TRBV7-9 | CASSQVQDEGYTF
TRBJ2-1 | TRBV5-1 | CASSPDVLAGVLSEQFF
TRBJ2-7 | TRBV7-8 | CASSLGAGRIYEQYF
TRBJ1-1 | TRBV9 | CASSVDSVLTEAFF
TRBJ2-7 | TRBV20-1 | CSATSDRAYEQYF
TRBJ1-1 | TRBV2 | CASSLRNTNTEAFF
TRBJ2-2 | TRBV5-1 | CASRETGELFF
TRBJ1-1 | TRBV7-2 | CASSGQVNTEAFF
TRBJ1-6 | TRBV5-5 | CASSTGRLNSPLHF
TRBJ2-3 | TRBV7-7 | CASSSEGGTQYF
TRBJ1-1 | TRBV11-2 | CASSLAGKENTEAFF
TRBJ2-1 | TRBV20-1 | CSARPRWGNEQFF
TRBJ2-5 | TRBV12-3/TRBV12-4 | CASSQKQGQQGTQYF